The sequence of this T cell receptor (beta chain) was determined in a study of blood T cell repertoires in COVID-19. Study context: Acute-phase and convalescent COVID-19 samples originated in the United States, Italy and Spain.

The CDR3 runs 16 residues. Germline CDR1 reads LNHDA; CDR2 reads SQIVND (reference sequence). The V and J ends lost 8 bases and 5 bases, in that order; junction bases with no gene match: 12. Authors' methods: The assay estimated nucleated cells by amplifying reference gene primers. TCRdb's copy holds only in-frame clones and misses some; the assay was immunoSEQ multiplex PCR. V, J and clone size derive from that table, while D and trimming were established from the DNA sequence. The sample gives 250,000 or so clones, approximately 86% of which show up once; 0.8% is in the top ten. This clonotype was obtained from a woman in her twenties or thirties with acute or convalescent COVID-19. Source material: peripheral blood. The chain links TRBV19 to TRBJ1-1; 12 bases match TRBD1. CDR3 sequence (DNA): TGTGCCAGTGGAAACCGGGACAGGGGGCTTCATACTGAAGCTTTCTTT. The encoded protein is CASGNRDRGLHTEAFF.